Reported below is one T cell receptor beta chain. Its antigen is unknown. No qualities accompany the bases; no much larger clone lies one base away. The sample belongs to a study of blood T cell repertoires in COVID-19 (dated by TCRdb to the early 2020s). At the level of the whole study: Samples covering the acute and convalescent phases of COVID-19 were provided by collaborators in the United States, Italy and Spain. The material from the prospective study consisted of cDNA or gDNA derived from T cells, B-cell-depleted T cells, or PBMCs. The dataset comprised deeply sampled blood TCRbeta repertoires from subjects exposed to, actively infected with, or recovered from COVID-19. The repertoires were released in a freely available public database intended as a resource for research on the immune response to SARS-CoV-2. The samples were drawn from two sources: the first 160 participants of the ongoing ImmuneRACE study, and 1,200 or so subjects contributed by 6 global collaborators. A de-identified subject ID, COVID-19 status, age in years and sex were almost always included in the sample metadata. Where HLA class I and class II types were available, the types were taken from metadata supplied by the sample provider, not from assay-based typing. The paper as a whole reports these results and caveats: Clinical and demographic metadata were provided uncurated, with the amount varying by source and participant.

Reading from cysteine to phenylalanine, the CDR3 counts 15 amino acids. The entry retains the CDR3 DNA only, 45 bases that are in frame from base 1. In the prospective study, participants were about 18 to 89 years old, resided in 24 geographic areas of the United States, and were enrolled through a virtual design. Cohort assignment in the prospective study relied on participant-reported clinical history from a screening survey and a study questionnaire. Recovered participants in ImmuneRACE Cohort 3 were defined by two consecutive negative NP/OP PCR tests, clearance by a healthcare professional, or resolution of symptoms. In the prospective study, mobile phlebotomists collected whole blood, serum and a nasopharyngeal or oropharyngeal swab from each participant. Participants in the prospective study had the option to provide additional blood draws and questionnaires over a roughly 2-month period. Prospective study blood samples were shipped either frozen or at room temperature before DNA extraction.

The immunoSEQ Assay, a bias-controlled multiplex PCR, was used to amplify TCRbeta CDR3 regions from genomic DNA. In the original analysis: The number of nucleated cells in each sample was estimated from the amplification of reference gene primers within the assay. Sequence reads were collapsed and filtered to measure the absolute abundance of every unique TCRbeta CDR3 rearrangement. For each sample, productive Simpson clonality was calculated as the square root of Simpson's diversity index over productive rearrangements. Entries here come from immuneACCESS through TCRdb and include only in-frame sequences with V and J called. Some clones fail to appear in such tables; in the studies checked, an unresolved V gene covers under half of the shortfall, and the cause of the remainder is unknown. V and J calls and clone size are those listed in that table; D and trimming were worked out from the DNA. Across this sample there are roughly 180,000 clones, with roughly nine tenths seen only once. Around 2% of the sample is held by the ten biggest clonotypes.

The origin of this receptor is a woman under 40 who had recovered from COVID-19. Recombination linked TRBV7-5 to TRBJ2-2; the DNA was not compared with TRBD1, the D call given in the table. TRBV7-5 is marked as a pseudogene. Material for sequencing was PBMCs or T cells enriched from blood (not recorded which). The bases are TGTGCCAGAAGCTCGGGACACACGAACACCGGGGAGCTGTTTTTT. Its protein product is CARSSGHTNTGELFF.